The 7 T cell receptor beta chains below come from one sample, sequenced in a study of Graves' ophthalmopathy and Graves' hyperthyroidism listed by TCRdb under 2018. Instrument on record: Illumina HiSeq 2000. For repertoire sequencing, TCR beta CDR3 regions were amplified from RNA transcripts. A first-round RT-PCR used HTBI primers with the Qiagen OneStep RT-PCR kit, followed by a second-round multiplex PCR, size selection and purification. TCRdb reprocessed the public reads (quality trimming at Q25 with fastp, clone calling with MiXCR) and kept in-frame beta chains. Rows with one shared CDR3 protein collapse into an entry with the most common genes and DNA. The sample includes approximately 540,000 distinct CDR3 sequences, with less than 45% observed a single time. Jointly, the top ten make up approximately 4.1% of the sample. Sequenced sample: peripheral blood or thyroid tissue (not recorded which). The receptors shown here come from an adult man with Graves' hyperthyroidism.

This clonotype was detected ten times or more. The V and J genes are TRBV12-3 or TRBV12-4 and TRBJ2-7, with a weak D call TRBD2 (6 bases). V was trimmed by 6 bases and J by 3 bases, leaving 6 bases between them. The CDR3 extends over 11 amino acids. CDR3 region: CASRRDYEQYF. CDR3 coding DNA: TGTGCCAGCAGGCGGGACTACGAGCAGTACTTC.

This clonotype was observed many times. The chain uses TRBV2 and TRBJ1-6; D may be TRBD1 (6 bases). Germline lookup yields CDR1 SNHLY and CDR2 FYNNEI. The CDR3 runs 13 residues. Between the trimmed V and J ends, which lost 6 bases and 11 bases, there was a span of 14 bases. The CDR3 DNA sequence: TGTGCCAGCAGCGGCGCAGGGGTGGCACCCCTCCACTTT. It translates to CASSGAGVAPLHF.

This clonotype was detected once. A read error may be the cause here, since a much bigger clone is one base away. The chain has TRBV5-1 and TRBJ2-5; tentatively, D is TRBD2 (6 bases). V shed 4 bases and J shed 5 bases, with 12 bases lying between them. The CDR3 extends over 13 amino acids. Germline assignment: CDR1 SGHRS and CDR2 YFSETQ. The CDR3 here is CASSAAGSETQYF. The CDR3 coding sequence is TGCGCCAGCAGCGCGGCGGGGTCGGAGACCCAGTACTTC.

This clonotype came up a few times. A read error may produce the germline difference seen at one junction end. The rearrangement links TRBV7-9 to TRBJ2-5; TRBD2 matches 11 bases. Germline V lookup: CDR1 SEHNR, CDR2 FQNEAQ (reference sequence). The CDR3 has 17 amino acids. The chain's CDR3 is CASSQDSGGAGEETQYF. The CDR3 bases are TGCGCCAGCAGCCAAGATAGCGGGGGGGCGGGAGAGGAGACCCAGTACTTC.

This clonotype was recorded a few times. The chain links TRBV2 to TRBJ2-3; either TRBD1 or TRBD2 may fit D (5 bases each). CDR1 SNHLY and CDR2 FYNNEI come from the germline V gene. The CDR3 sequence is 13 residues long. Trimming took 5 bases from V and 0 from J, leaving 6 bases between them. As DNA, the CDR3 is TGTGCCAGCAGTTGGGACAGCACAGATACGCAGTATTTT. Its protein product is CASSWDSTDTQYF.

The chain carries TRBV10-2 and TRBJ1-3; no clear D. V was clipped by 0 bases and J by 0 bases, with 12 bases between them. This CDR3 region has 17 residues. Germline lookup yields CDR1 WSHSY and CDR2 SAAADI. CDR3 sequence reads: CASSESSERSSGNTIYF. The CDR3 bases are TGCGCCAGCAGTGAGTCGTCCGAACGCTCCTCTGGAAACACCATATATTTT.

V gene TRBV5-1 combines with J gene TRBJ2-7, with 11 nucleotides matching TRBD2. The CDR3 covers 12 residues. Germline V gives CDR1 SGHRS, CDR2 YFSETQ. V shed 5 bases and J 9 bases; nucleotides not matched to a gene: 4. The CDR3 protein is CASRIGTSGQYF. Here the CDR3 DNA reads TGCGCCAGCAGAATCGGGACTAGCGGGCAGTACTTC.